One sample yielded the 23 T cell receptor beta chains listed below, sequenced in a study of blood T cell repertoires in COVID-19. Libraries were prepared by immunoSEQ multiplex PCR; TCRdb keeps only in-frame clonotypes and omits some of them. The sample lists more than 85,000 clones; 85% were seen once. Sequenced sample: peripheral blood. The source is a middle-aged man with acute or convalescent COVID-19.

The chain couples TRBV12-3 or TRBV12-4 to TRBJ2-7; possibly TRBD1 for D (5 bases). Trimming removed 3 bases from V and 6 bases from J, with 9 bases in between. The CDR3 has 12 residues. The CDR3 is CASSFSQGEQYF. Written as DNA, the CDR3 is TGTGCCAGCAGTTTCAGCCAGGGCGAGCAGTACTTC.

This clone was counted only a few times. The rearrangement joins TRBV27 to TRBJ2-7, with D unresolved. The length of the CDR3 is 14 residues. The V gene's germline CDR1 is MNHEY and CDR2 SMNVEV (reference sequence). Trimming removed 0 bases at V and 3 bases at J, with 9 bases between. CDR3 DNA: TGTGCCAGCAGTTTATCTTGGCAAAACTACGAGCAGTACTTC. Translating it yields CASSLSWQNYEQYF.

The chain employs TRBV5-6 and TRBJ1-5, with a weak D call TRBD1 (5 bases). Germline-derived CDR1 and CDR2 are SGHDT and YYEEEE. The ends were cut back, 0 bases at V and 12 bases at J, with 13 bases in the middle. The CDR3 covers 13 residues. CDR3: CASSLGQGTIQHF. CDR3 nucleotides: TGTGCCAGCAGCTTGGGGCAGGGTACAATCCAGCATTTT.

The genes are TRBV7-9 and TRBJ1-2, with TRBD1 as a possible D gene (5 bases). Looked up from germline, CDR1 is SEHNR and CDR2 is FQNEAQ (reference sequence). V shed 1 base and J shed 0 bases, with 6 bases lying between them. CDR3 size: 14 residues. This chain's CDR3 is CASSLGQTNYGYTF. CDR3 sequence (DNA): TGTGCCAGCAGCTTAGGACAGACTAACTATGGCTACACCTTC.

The chain joins TRBV3-1 (or the pseudogene TRBV3-2) to TRBJ2-7; a weak D match, TRBD2 (5 bases). Germline CDR1 and CDR2: LGHDT and YNNKEL (reference sequence). The ends were cut back, 5 bases at V and 3 bases at J, with 17 bases in the middle. This CDR3 has 15 amino acids. The CDR3 loop is CASSSYSRRYYEQYF. CDR3 nucleotides: TGTGCCAGCAGCTCTTATAGCAGGAGGTACTACGAGCAGTACTTC.

This chain links TRBV30 with TRBJ2-7, with a possible D match to TRBD2 (7 bases). Germline loops: CDR1 GTSNPN, CDR2 SVGIG (reference sequence). The CDR3 totals 14 residues. With 2 bases removed from V and 9 bases from J, the gap between germline ends came to 20 bases. The CDR3 loop reads CAWSSGGPRVGQYF. The CDR3 bases are TGTGCCTGGAGTTCCGGGGGGCCTCGCGTGGGGCAGTACTTC.

The V and J genes are TRBV18 and TRBJ1-2, with D perhaps matching TRBD1 (6 bases). Germline V gives CDR1 KGHSH, CDR2 LQKENI. Trimming stripped 5 bases from V and 3 bases from J, with 13 bases between. The CDR3 covers 14 residues. The CDR3 DNA sequence: TGTGCCAGCTCATTAACAGGGCTGGACTATGGCTACACCTTC. Its translation: CASSLTGLDYGYTF.

The chain couples TRBV19 to TRBJ1-3, with D hard to call. The CDR3 consists of 15 residues. Germline CDR1 is LNHDA and CDR2 is SQIVND (reference sequence). Between the trimmed V and J ends, which lost 3 bases and 2 bases, there was a span of 11 bases. CDR3 region: CASSMSGSTGNTIYF. The CDR3 DNA is TGTGCCAGTAGTATGTCCGGGTCTACTGGAAACACCATATATTTT.

V usage is TRBV3-1 (or the pseudogene TRBV3-2) and J usage is TRBJ1-4, with 9 bases matching TRBD1. The germline V gene has CDR1 LGHDT and CDR2 YNNKEL (reference sequence). CDR3 size: 17 residues. V dropped 6 bases and J dropped 7; count of bases not matched to a gene: 15. CDR3 coding DNA: TGTGCCAGCAGTGCAACTGGACAGGGGTATTATGGTGAAAAACTGTTTTTT. This translates into CASSATGQGYYGEKLFF.

This clone was seen more than once but under ten times. The chain employs TRBV19 and TRBJ2-7; the match to TRBD2 covers 8 bases. Trimming cost V 7 bases and J 3 bases; bases outside gene matches: 11. The CDR3 consists of 15 residues. Per the germline V gene, CDR1 is LNHDA and CDR2 is SQIVND (reference sequence). CDR3 amino acids: CASKYKTSANYEQYF. In nucleotides, the CDR3 is TGTGCCAGTAAATATAAGACTAGCGCAAACTACGAGCAGTACTTC.

The V and J genes are TRBV7-8 and TRBJ1-6; no reliable D call. CDR3 length equals 12 residues. The germline V gene has CDR1 SGHVS and CDR2 FQNEAQ. V was clipped by 2 bases and J by 7 bases, with 3 bases between them. Here the CDR3 DNA reads TGTGCCAGCAGCTTAACAAATTCACCCCTCCACTTT. Its protein product is CASSLTNSPLHF.

The table lists this clone with a few counts. The chain recombines TRBV3-1 (or the pseudogene TRBV3-2) with TRBJ2-2; maybe TRBD1 (5 bases). Per the germline V gene, CDR1 is LGHDT and CDR2 is YNNKEL (reference sequence). The CDR3 consists of 13 residues. This CDR3 reads CATLDRNTGELFF. The CDR3 coding sequence is TGTGCGACTCTAGACAGGAACACCGGGGAGCTGTTTTTT.

The rearrangement links TRBV19 to TRBJ2-5; TRBD2 is a possible D gene (6 bases). The germline V gene has CDR1 LNHDA and CDR2 SQIVND (reference sequence). Trimming stripped 5 bases from V and 1 base from J, with 11 bases between. The CDR3 is 14 residues long. Here the CDR3 reads CASSSRDFQETQYF. CDR3 DNA: TGTGCCAGTAGTTCTCGGGACTTCCAAGAGACCCAGTACTTC.

This chain uses TRBV5-1 with TRBJ2-3; D is perhaps TRBD2 (6 bases). The CDR3 consists of 13 residues. From germline, CDR1 is SGHRS and CDR2 YFSETQ. V was trimmed by 5 bases and J by 2 bases, leaving 9 bases between them. CDR3 region: CASRIAATDTQYF. The CDR3 DNA reads TGCGCCAGCAGAATAGCGGCCACAGATACGCAGTATTTT.

This sequence joins TRBV24-1 and TRBJ2-7, with D perhaps matching TRBD2 (5 bases). Between the trimmed V and J ends, which lost 5 bases and 1 base, there was a span of 8 bases. Germline V gene sequence: CDR1 KGHDR, CDR2 SFDVKD. The CDR3 has 13 amino acids. The CDR3 DNA follows: TGTGCCACCAGTGTCGGGGAATCCTACGAGCAGTACTTC. This sequence encodes CATSVGESYEQYF.

The rearrangement links TRBV11-1 to TRBJ2-7; no firm D call. V lost 1 base to trimming and J lost 6 bases, with 10 bases between them. This CDR3 spans 13 amino acids. Germline V gene sequence: CDR1 SGHAT, CDR2 FQDESV (reference sequence). CDR3 residues: CASSLDPLSEQYF. The CDR3 DNA is TGTGCCAGCAGCTTAGACCCATTGAGCGAGCAGTACTTC.

The chain links TRBV7-3 to TRBJ1-3; the D is unclear. The CDR3 is 14 amino acids. The V gene lost 5 bases and the J gene lost 0 bases, with 8 bases spanning the gap. CDR1 and CDR2 (germline): SGHTA, FQGTGA. CDR3 bases: TGTGCCAGCAGCACGGGAGTCTCTGGAAACACCATATATTTT. It codes for CASSTGVSGNTIYF.

The V and J genes are TRBV5-5 and TRBJ1-2; 11 bases are a match to TRBD1. V dropped 0 bases and J dropped 5; count of bases not matched to a gene: 6. In germline, CDR1 is SGHKS, CDR2 YYEKEE (reference sequence). CDR3 length equals 16 residues. The CDR3 nucleotides read TGTGCCAGCAGCTTGGTGGGGACAGGGGGTTTATATGGCTACACCTTC. Its protein product is CASSLVGTGGLYGYTF.

Only one count was recorded for this clone. This rearrangement joins TRBV27 to TRBJ1-5; tentative D call: TRBD1 (5 bases). Per the germline V gene, CDR1 is MNHEY and CDR2 is SMNVEV (reference sequence). The CDR3 contains 14 residues. V lost 5 bases and J 6 bases, leaving 14 bases between the germline ends. CDR3 loop: CASSLLGGSQPQHF. The DNA for the CDR3 is TGTGCCAGCAGTCTCCTGGGGGGTAGTCAGCCCCAGCATTTT.

V gene TRBV7-8 combines with J gene TRBJ1-6; 7 bases match TRBD1. The CDR3 sequence is 15 residues long. From germline, CDR1 is SGHVS and CDR2 FQNEAQ. With 5 bases clipped from V and 5 bases from J, the junction kept 6 bases outside the gene matches. CDR3 coding DNA: TGTGCCAGCAGCGTGAGACAGGGACATAATTCACCCCTCCACTTT. Translated, it gives CASSVRQGHNSPLHF.

This rearrangement joins TRBV6-5 to TRBJ2-3, with D perhaps TRBD1 (6 bases). The germline V gene has CDR1 MNHEY and CDR2 SVGAGI. Trimming shortened V by 7 bases and J by 2 bases, and 13 bases separated the two germline ends. This CDR3 is built from 14 residues. The CDR3 DNA follows: TGTGCCAGCATACGGGACATCTTCACAGATACGCAGTATTTT. This encodes CASIRDIFTDTQYF.

The genes are TRBV12-5 and TRBJ2-3, with 8 bases that match TRBD1. CDR3 length equals 19 residues. The germline gives CDR1 LGHNT, CDR2 FRNRAP. V gave up 0 bases and J gave up 1 base; unmatched junction bases: 12. The CDR3 region is CASGLVRTGTFLRTDTQYF. The CDR3 DNA follows: TGTGCTAGTGGTTTGGTCAGGACAGGGACGTTTCTTCGCACAGATACGCAGTATTTT.

This chain connects TRBV5-1 to TRBJ2-7; a possible D gene is TRBD2 (5 bases). Germline CDR1 reads SGHRS; CDR2 reads YFSETQ. Trimming pared 4 bases from V and 5 bases from J, leaving 16 bases between. This CDR3 comprises 14 residues. This CDR3 is CASSPREGLDEQYF. The CDR3 DNA follows: TGCGCCAGCAGCCCCCGAGAGGGTTTGGACGAGCAGTACTTC.